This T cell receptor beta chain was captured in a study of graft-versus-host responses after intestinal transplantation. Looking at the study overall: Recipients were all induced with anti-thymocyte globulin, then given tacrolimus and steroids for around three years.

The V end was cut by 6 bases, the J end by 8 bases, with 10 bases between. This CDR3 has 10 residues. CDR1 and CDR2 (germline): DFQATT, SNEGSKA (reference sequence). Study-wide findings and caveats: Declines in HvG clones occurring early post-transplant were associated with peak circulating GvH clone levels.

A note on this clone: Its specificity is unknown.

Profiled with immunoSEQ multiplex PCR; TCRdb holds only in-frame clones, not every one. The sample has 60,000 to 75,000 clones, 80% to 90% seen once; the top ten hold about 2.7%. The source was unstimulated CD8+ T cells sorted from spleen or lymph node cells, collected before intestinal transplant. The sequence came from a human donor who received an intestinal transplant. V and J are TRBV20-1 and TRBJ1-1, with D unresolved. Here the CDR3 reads CSARSSEAFF. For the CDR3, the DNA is TGCAGTGCGAGGAGTTCGGAAGCTTTCTTT.